This TCR beta chain was documented in a study of cytomegalovirus exposure and HLA in healthy donors. Primers for the PCR totalled 60 Vbeta and 13 Jbeta. Sequencing used immunoSEQ multiplex PCR; TCRdb keeps in-frame clones, though not all of them. The table lists 130,000 to 150,000 clones, roughly four fifths of them singletons. On this clone itself: Its target is unknown.

Overall study findings and caveats: Presence/absence analyses supposed approximately even sequencing depth among donors.

The length of the CDR3 is 18 residues. V was pared by 3 bases and J by 5 bases, with 12 bases of the junction left unmatched. The germline CDR1 and CDR2 sequences are SGHDN and FVKESK. The chain carries TRBV14 and TRBJ2-3, with 12 positions matching TRBD2. The sample was PBMCs. The receptor comes from a man aged 30 to 45 in good health and CMV-seropositive. The CDR3 region is CASSHTSGGPVNRDTQYF. For the CDR3, the DNA is TGTGCCAGCAGCCATACTAGCGGGGGGCCTGTGAATAGAGATACGCAGTATTTT.